This T cell receptor (beta chain) was sequenced for a study of blood T cell repertoires in COVID-19. Study overall: Some COVID-19 samples were acute and others convalescent; all came from the United States, Italy and Spain. From T cells, B-cell-depleted T cells, or PBMCs came the material, which was cDNA or gDNA.

Trimming left V 2 bases short and J 0 bases short, with 10 bases between. Germline lookup yields CDR1 MGHRA and CDR2 YSYEKL. CDR3 length equals 15 residues. Source study methods: Reference gene primer amplification gave estimated nucleated cell counts. Produced via immunoSEQ multiplex PCR; TCRdb's table is partial and in-frame only. D and trimming come from the DNA, and the V and J calls and clone size come from that table. The sample lists 70,000 to 80,000 clones; approximately 86% were seen once. Material: peripheral blood. The TCR originated in a woman in her fifties or sixties with acute or convalescent COVID-19. The V gene is TRBV4-1, the J gene TRBJ1-1; D possibly corresponds to TRBD1 (5 bases). CDR3 DNA sequence: TGCGCCAGCAGCCAACAGCAGGGATTGAACACTGAAGCTTTCTTT. Encoded protein: CASSQQQGLNTEAFF.